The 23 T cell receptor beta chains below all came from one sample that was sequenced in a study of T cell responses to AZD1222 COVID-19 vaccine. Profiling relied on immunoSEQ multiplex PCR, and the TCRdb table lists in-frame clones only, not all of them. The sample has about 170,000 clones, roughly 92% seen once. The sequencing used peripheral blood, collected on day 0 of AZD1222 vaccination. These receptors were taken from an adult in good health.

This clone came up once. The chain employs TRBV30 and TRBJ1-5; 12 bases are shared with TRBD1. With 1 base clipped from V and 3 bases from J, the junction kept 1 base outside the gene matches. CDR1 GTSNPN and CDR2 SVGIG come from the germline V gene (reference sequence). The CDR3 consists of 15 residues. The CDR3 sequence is CAWSGDRGPNQPQHF. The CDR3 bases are TGTGCCTGGAGTGGGGACAGGGGGCCCAATCAGCCCCAGCATTTT.

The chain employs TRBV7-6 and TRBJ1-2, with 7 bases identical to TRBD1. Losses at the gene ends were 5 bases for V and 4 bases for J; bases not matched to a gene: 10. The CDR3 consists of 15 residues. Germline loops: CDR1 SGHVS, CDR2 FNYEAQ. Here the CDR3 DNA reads TGTGCCAGCAGCCCCCAGGCAGGGGGGTTCTATGGCTACACCTTC. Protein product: CASSPQAGGFYGYTF.

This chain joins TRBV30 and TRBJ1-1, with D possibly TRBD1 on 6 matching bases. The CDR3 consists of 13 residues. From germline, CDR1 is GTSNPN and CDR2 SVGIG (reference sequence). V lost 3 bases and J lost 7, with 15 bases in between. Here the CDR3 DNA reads TGTGCCTGGAGGGTGAGGGAGGGGGGTGAAGCTTTCTTT. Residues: CAWRVREGGEAFF.

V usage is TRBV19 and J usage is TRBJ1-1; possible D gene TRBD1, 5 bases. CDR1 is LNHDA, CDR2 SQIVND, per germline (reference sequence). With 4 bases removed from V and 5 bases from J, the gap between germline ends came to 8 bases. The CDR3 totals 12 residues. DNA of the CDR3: TGTGCCAGTAGTAATAGGGGAACTGAAGCTTTCTTT. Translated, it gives CASSNRGTEAFF.

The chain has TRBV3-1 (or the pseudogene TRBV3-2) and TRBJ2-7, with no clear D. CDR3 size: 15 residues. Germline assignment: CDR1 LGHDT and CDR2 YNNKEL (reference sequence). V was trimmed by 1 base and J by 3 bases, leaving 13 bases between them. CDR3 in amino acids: CASSQGLYMIYEQYF. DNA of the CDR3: TGTGCCAGCAGCCAAGGCCTCTACATGATCTACGAGCAGTACTTC.

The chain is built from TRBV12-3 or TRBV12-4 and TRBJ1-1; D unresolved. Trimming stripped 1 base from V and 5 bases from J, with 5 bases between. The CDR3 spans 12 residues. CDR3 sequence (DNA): TGTGCCAGCAGTTTAGTTGGGACTGAAGCTTTCTTT. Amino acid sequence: CASSLVGTEAFF.

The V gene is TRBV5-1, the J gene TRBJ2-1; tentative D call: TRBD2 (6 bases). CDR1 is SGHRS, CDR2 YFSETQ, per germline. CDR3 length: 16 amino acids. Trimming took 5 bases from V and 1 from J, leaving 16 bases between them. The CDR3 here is CASSGGSGWSYNEQFF. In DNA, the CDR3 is TGCGCCAGCAGTGGGGGTAGCGGTTGGTCCTACAATGAGCAGTTCTTC.

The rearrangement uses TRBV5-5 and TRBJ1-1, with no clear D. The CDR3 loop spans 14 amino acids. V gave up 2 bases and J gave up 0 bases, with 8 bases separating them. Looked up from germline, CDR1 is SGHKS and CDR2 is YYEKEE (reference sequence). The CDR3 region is CASSFGLMNTEAFF. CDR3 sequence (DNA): TGTGCCAGCAGCTTCGGTCTTATGAACACTGAAGCTTTCTTT. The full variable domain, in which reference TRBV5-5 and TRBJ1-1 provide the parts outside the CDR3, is DAGVTQSPTHLIKTRGQQVTLRCSPISGHKSVSWYQQVLGQGPQFIFQYYEKEERGRGNFPDRFSARQFPNYSSELNVNALLLGDSALYLCASSFGLMNTEAFFGQGTRLTVV.

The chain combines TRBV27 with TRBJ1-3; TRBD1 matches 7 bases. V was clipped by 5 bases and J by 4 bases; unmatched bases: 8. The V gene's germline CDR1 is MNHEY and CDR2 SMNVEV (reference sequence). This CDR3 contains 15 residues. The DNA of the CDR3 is TGTGCCAGCAGTCCCAGGGGGGAGGCCGGAAACACCATATATTTT. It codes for CASSPRGEAGNTIYF.

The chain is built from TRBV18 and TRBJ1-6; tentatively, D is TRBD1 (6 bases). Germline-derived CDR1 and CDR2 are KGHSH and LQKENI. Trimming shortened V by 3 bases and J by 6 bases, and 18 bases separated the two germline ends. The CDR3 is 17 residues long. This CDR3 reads CASSPIPKQGGNSPLHF. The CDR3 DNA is TGTGCCAGCTCACCCATACCGAAACAGGGCGGTAATTCACCCCTCCACTTT.

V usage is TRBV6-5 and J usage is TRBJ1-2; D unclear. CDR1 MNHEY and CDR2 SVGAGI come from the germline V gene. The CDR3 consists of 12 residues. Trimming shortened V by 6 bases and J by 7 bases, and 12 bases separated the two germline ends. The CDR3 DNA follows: TGTGCCAGCAGCCGAGGAGTTGCTGGCTACACCTTC. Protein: CASSRGVAGYTF.

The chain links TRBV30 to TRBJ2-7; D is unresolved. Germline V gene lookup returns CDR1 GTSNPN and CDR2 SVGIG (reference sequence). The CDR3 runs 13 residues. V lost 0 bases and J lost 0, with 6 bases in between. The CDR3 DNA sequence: TGTGCCTGGAGTGTACATAGCTCCTACGAGCAGTACTTC. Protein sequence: CAWSVHSSYEQYF.

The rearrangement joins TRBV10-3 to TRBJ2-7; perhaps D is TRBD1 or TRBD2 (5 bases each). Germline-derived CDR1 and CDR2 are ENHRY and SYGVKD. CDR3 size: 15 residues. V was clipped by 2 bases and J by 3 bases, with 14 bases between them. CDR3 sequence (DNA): TGTGCCATCAGTGAGGCTGGGACCGCCGACTACGAGCAGTACTTC. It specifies CAISEAGTADYEQYF.

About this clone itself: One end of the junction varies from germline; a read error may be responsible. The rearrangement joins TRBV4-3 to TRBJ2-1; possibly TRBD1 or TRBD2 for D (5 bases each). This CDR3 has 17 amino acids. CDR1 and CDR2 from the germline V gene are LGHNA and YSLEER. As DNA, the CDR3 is TGCGCCAGCAGCCAATGGCCCCTCTCGGGGCATGAGAATGGGCAGTTCTTC. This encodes CASSQWPLSGHENGQFF.

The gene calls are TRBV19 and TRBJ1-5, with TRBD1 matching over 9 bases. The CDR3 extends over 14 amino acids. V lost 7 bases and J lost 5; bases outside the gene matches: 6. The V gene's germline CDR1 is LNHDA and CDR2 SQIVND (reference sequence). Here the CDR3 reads CASTVQGAYQPQHF. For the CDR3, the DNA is TGTGCCAGTACCGTACAGGGGGCCTATCAGCCCCAGCATTTT.

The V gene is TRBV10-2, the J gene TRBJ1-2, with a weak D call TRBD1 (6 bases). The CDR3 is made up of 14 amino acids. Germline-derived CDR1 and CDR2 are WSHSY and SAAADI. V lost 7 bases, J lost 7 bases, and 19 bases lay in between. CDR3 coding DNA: TGCGCCAGCACTATAGGGGGGGTGGCTGGTGGCTACACCTTC. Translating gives CASTIGGVAGGYTF.

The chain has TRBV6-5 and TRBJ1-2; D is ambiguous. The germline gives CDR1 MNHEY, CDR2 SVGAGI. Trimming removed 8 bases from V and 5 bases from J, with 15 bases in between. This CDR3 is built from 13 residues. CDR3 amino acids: CASGWRVGYGYTF. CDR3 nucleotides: TGTGCCAGCGGGTGGAGGGTAGGGTATGGCTACACCTTC.

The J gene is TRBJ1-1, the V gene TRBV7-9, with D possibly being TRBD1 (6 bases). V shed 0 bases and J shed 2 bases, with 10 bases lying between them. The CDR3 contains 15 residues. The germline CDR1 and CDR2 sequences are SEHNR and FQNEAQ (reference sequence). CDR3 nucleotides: TGTGCCAGCAGCTTAGCCTGGACAGAAAACACTGAAGCTTTCTTT. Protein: CASSLAWTENTEAFF. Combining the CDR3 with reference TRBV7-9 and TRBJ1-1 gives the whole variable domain DTGVSQNPRHKITKRGQNVTFRCDPISEHNRLYWYRQTLGQGPEFLTYFQNEAQLEKSRLLSDRFSAERPKGSFSTLEIQRTEQGDSAMYLCASSLAWTENTEAFFGQGTRLTVV.

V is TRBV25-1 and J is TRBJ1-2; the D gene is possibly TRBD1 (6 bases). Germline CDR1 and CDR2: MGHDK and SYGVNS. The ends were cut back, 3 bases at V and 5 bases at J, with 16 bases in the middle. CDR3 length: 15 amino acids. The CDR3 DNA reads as TGTGCCAGCAGTGATCCCGCAGGGGATTCATATGGCTACACCTTC. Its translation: CASSDPAGDSYGYTF.

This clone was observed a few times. The CDR3 is CASSPRRQGALRTGELFF. CDR3 nucleotide sequence: TGTGCCAGCAGCCCCAGGCGACAGGGGGCTCTTAGGACCGGGGAGCTGTTTTTT. The rearrangement links TRBV7-2 to TRBJ2-2; 10 nucleotides line up with TRBD1. The trim removed 5 bases at V and 5 bases at J, leaving 14 bases unmatched. This CDR3 spans 18 amino acids. CDR1 SGHTA and CDR2 FQGNSA come from the germline V gene.

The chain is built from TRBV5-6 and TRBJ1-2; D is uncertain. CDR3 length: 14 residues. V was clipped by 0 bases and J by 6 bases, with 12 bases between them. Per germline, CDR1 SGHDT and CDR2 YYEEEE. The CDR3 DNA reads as TGTGCCAGCAGCTTGGGGTCTCTAATGAATGGCTACACCTTC. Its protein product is CASSLGSLMNGYTF.

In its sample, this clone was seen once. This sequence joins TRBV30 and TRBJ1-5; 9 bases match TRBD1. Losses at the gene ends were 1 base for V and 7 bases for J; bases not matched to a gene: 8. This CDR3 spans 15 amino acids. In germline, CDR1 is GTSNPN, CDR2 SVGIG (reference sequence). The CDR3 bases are TGTGCCTGGAGTGCTTACAGGGGGCCTGGACAGCCCCAGCATTTT. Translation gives CAWSAYRGPGQPQHF.

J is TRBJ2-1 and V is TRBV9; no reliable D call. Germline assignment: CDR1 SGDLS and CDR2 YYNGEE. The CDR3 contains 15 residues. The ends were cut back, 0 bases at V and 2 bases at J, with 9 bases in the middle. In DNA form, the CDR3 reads TGTGCCAGCAGCGTAGGGGTTGGGCCCTACAATGAGCAGTTCTTC. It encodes CASSVGVGPYNEQFF.